The T cell receptor beta chain under discussion was sequenced for a study of blood T cell repertoires in COVID-19. As for the study in general: From the United States, Italy and Spain came samples of acute and convalescent COVID-19. T cells, B-cell-depleted T cells, or PBMCs supplied cDNA or gDNA.

Germline assignment: CDR1 SGHRS and CDR2 YFSETQ. The CDR3 is 16 residues long. The V end lost 0 bases, the J end lost 6 bases, and 17 bases lay between the germline ends. Authors' analysis steps: Nucleated cell counts were estimated from reference gene primer amplification. Sequencing used immunoSEQ multiplex PCR; TCRdb keeps in-frame clones, though not all of them. V and J calls plus clone size are reproduced from that table; the DNA served to infer D and trimming. The sample has about 230,000 clones; more than 65% are singletons. Sequenced material: peripheral blood. The receptor was isolated from a woman older than 75 with acute or convalescent COVID-19. V usage is TRBV5-1 and J usage is TRBJ2-3, with D possibly being TRBD2 (6 bases). Here the CDR3 reads CASSLDGGSKGDTQYF. In nucleotides, the CDR3 is TGCGCCAGCAGCTTGGATGGAGGGTCGAAGGGCGATACGCAGTATTTT.